This TCR beta chain was captured by sequencing in a study of blood T cell repertoires in COVID-19 (dated by TCRdb to about 2020). Notes on the research overall: Collaborator samples came from the United States, Italy and Spain and covered acute and convalescent phases of COVID-19. The prospective study material was composed of cDNA or gDNA derived from T cells, B-cell-depleted T cells, or PBMCs. Subjects who had been exposed to COVID-19, were actively infected with it, or had recovered from it provided the deeply sampled blood TCRbeta repertoires that made up the dataset. The repertoires were released in a freely available public database meant as a resource for research on the immune response to SARS-CoV-2. The samples were drawn from the first 160 participants of the ongoing ImmuneRACE study and from 1,200 or so subjects provided by 6 global collaborators. The sample metadata nearly always contained a de-identified subject ID, COVID-19 status, age in years and sex. Where available, HLA class I and class II types were taken from metadata supplied by the sample provider and were not determined by assay-based typing. Overall study outcomes, separate from this receptor: Clinical and demographic metadata were provided uncurated, with the amount varying by source and participant.

TCRbeta CDR3 regions were amplified from genomic DNA using the immunoSEQ Assay, a bias-controlled multiplex PCR. Regarding the original processing steps: The number of nucleated cells in each sample was estimated from the amplification of reference gene primers within the assay. Sequence reads were collapsed and filtered to measure the absolute abundance of every unique TCRbeta CDR3 rearrangement. For each sample, productive Simpson clonality was calculated as the square root of Simpson's diversity index over productive rearrangements. TCRdb took over this immuneACCESS table, retaining in-frame rearrangements with V and J assigned. Such tables are incomplete; in checked studies, under half of the missing clones stem from an unresolved V gene, and the remainder is unexplained. Clonal size and the V and J genes are those of that table, whereas D and trimming came from the DNA. This sample comprises more than 250,000 clones, approximately 84% of them detected only once. Clones ranked in the top ten supply over 9.5% of the sample.

As concerns this clone: Its recognized antigen is unknown. No much larger clone exists at a distance of one base, and base qualities are not known.

Participants in the prospective study were enrolled through a virtual design, were aged 18 to 89 years, and lived in about two dozen United States geographic areas. In the prospective study, cohorts were assigned on the basis of participant-reported clinical history obtained from a screening survey and a study questionnaire. For ImmuneRACE Cohort 3, a participant was defined as recovered based on two consecutive negative NP/OP PCR tests, clearance by a healthcare professional, or resolution of symptoms. Each participant in the prospective study had whole blood, serum and a nasopharyngeal or oropharyngeal swab collected by mobile phlebotomists. Participants in the prospective study had the option to provide additional blood draws and questionnaires over a 2-month period. Before DNA extraction, blood samples from the prospective study were shipped at room temperature or frozen. Reading the germline V gene gives CDR1 KGHSH and CDR2 LQKENI. V and J are truncated by 3 bases and 4 bases respectively, leaving an intervening sequence of 9 bases. The CDR3 has 13 amino acids, counting the end cysteine and phenylalanine. This entry keeps only the CDR3 DNA: 39 bases, framed from base 1.

The rearrangement combines TRBV18 with TRBJ1-1; TRBD1 is possibly the D segment (5 matching bases). The clonotype originates from a woman under 30 who had recovered from COVID-19. The sample comprised PBMCs or T cells enriched from blood (not recorded which). The CDR3 region reads CASSPSRGTEAFF. The nucleotides read TGTGCCAGCTCACCTTCAAGGGGCACTGAAGCTTTCTTT.